Sequencing of this T cell receptor beta chain was carried out in a study of T cells in Graves' hyperthyroidism and ophthalmopathy. TCR beta CDR3 regions were amplified from RNA transcripts. The TCR CDR3 first-round RT-PCR relied on the HTBI primer set. TCRdb recomputed calls from the multiplex PCR reads with MiXCR, one row per CDR3 protein. The data contain about 250,000 distinct CDR3 sequences, around 25% of them singletons. This clonotype was counted at least ten times. The CDR3 has 11 amino acids. V dropped 3 bases and J dropped 5 bases, with 3 bases sitting between them. The sequenced material came from blood. The chain uses TRBV12-3 or TRBV12-4 and TRBJ2-3; unclear D gene. This clonotype originated in a woman aged 40 to 49 with Graves' ophthalmopathy. The CDR3 protein is CASSLKDTQYF. The DNA of the CDR3 is TGTGCCAGCAGTTTGAAAGATACGCAGTATTTT.